The present TCR beta chain was sequenced within a study of regulatory T cells in long-lasting Graves disease. Overall study: By definition, persistent Graves' disease involved antithyroid drugs for over 5 years alongside positive TSH receptor antibodies. General study findings and limits: Patients with persistent disease shared 2,900 or so public clonotypes, outpacing the approximately 920 shared by new patients.

Researchers made TCR beta libraries by using iRepertoire HTBI primers and running Arm-PCR on CDR3 regions. TCRdb independently ran MiXCR on the multiplex PCR reads; one entry per CDR3 protein. The sample lists a few hundred thousand distinct CDR3 sequences, roughly 21% seen once, with roughly an eighth in the top ten. There are a few counts of this clonotype. Its specificity is unknown. V trimming: 3 bases; J trimming: 1 base; junction bases outside the gene matches: 5. This CDR3 is built from 14 residues. CDR1 and CDR2 (germline): DFQATT, SNEGSKA (reference sequence). Time point indicated: persistent/refractory GD, antithyroid drugs over 5 years with positive TRAb. RNA from PBMCs was the source of the TCR library. The authors diagnosed Graves' disease using American Thyroid Association guidelines. The source of the patients was an endocrinology department in Xi'an, China.

This specimen consisted of peripheral blood mononuclear cells (PBMCs), obtained when the disease was refractory, from a patient treated with antithyroid drugs. This chain connects TRBV20-1 to TRBJ1-1, with TRBD1 matching 7 bases. This receptor was identified in a female donor with Graves disease. CDR3 residues: CSASPTGTNTEAFF. The CDR3 DNA sequence: TGCAGTGCTAGCCCGACAGGGACGAACACTGAAGCTTTCTTT.